Listed below are T cell receptor beta chains from one sample, sequenced in a study of blood T cell repertoires in COVID-19. The data were produced by immunoSEQ multiplex PCR, yet TCRdb's version contains in-frame clones alone and is incomplete. Of under 450,000 clones listed, roughly 90% are singletons. Sequenced sample: PBMCs or T cells enriched from blood (not recorded which). The receptors were sampled from a woman aged 25 to 39 who had recovered from COVID-19. Each CDR3 is given with its conserved first and last residue. The D gene is left open where the match is weak. Clone size is shown for a subset of rows, as once, few, many or a class of expanded clone.

DNA	CDR3	size	D	V	J
TGTGCCAGCAGCCCACCTGGGGCACAGAACTATGGCTACACCTTC	CASSPPGAQNYGYTF	once	.	TRBV28	TRBJ1-2
TGTGCCAGCAGCTTCCCGAGGATCCCGGGCGGGAGGGCCGGGGATGAGCAGTTCTTC	CASSFPRIPGGRAGDEQFF	.	TRBD2	TRBV5-4	TRBJ2-1
TGTGCCAGCAGCTTAGACAGGGCAACTGAAGCTTTCTTT	CASSLDRATEAFF	.	.	TRBV7-2	TRBJ1-1
TGTGCCAGTAGTTTAAGCGGGGCAGGGCCAGATACGCAGTATTTT	CASSLSGAGPDTQYF	.	TRBD2	TRBV19	TRBJ2-3
TGTGCCAGCAGCGCGGTAACAGGGGGCTCAGAATATGGCTACACCTTC	CASSAVTGGSEYGYTF	.	TRBD1	TRBV9	TRBJ1-2
TGTGCCAGCAGCCAAGGATACGGGACTAGCCGCCGACGCCAAGAGACCCAGTACTTC	CASSQGYGTSRRRQETQYF	.	TRBD2	TRBV3-1/TRBV3-2	TRBJ2-5
TGTGCCAGCAGTTTGGGTGCAGCGGGAGGGGTTACCGGGGAGCTGTTTTTT	CASSLGAAGGVTGELFF	.	TRBD2	TRBV28	TRBJ2-2
TGCGCCAGCAGCTTGGATCCCCAGGGTTCTAATGAAAAACTGTTTTTT	CASSLDPQGSNEKLFF	once	.	TRBV5-1	TRBJ1-4
TGTGCCAGCAGCCCCAGACAGGGGGGGTCTAGCAATCAGCCCCAGCATTTT	CASSPRQGGSSNQPQHF	once	TRBD1	TRBV7-6	TRBJ1-5
TGTGCCAGCAGGGTCATAGCGGGGGCCCACAATGAGCAGTTCTTC	CASRVIAGAHNEQFF	.	.	TRBV21-1	TRBJ2-1
TGCAGTGCTAGAAAAGGGGATGAGCAGTTCTTC	CSARKGDEQFF	.	.	TRBV20-1	TRBJ2-1
TGTGCCATCTGGGCGGGGAGTTCTAGCACAGATACGCAGTATTTT	CAIWAGSSSTDTQYF	.	.	TRBV10-3	TRBJ2-3
TGTGCTAGTGTAAGGCGGGGGGGCCGCAATGAGCAGTTCTTC	CASVRRGGRNEQFF	.	TRBD2	TRBV12-5	TRBJ2-1
TGTGCCAGCAGCTTACGACTAGCCTCCTACAATGAGCAGTTCTTC	CASSLRLASYNEQFF	.	TRBD2	TRBV11-2	TRBJ2-1
TGTGCCAGCTCACCGTCGGACAGAAACACCGGGGAGCTGTTTTTT	CASSPSDRNTGELFF	.	.	TRBV18	TRBJ2-2
TGTGCCAGCAGCTTAGATCTCGGCGGGAGCTCCTACAATGAGCAGTTCTTC	CASSLDLGGSSYNEQFF	.	TRBD2	TRBV11-2	TRBJ2-1
TGTGCCACCAGCAGAACAGGGGTCCTCTCTGGAAACACCATATATTTT	CATSRTGVLSGNTIYF	.	TRBD1	TRBV15	TRBJ1-3
TGCAGCGTAGAACACAGGGGAACCGCTCAAGAGACCCAGTACTTC	CSVEHRGTAQETQYF	.	TRBD1	TRBV29-1	TRBJ2-5
TGTGCCAGCACCGGGTACTCGAACACTGAAGCTTTCTTT	CASTGYSNTEAFF	.	.	TRBV2	TRBJ1-1
TGTGCCTGGAGGACAGGCGGGAACATTCAGTACTTC	CAWRTGGNIQYF	.	.	TRBV30	TRBJ2-4
TGTGCCAGCAGTTATGTCTCGGAGGAAAAACTGTTTTTT	CASSYVSEEKLFF	.	.	TRBV6-5	TRBJ1-4
TGTGCCAGCAGTTCCCAGGACATCACAGATACGCAGTATTTT	CASSSQDITDTQYF	.	.	TRBV6-5	TRBJ2-3